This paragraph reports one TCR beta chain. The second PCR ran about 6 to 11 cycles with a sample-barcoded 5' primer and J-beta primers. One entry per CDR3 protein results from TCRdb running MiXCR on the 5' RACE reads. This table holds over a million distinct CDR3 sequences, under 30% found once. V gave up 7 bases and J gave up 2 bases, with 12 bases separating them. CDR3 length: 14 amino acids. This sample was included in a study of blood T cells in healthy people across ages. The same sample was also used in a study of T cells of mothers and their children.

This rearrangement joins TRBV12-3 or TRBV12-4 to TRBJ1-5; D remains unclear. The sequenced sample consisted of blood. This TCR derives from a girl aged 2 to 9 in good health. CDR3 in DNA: TGTGCCAGCAAACGAGGGCTGGGCAATCAGCCCCAGCATTTT. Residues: CASKRGLGNQPQHF.